The clone carrying this TCR beta chain turned up a few times. Its antigen remains unidentified. These data are taken from a study of T cell repertoires in cytomegalovirus infection. Across the study: Well-studied HLA-B-restricted CMV epitopes were used in the study alongside recently identified HLA-C-restricted ones. Indicated by public TCR beta signatures were CMV infection and matching HLA type.

Overall study results and limits: Across the ex vivo response, the dominant clonotypes were HLA-C-restricted CMV-specific TCR beta clonotypes. Based on cumulative public TCR beta family frequency, carriers of CMV plus the relevant HLA were identified.

The CDR3 covers 15 residues. Germline V gene data show CDR1 as MNHGY and CDR2 as SAAAGT. V lost 6 bases, J lost 9 bases, and 13 bases stayed unmatched. Via MiXCR, TCRdb re-called the reads, giving one row per CDR3 protein. The data show fewer than 350,000 distinct CDR3 sequences, 25% to 30% seen once. Sample: cultured PBMCs, taken from culture after CMV antigen stimulation. The gene calls are TRBV6-8 and TRBJ2-7, with 11 bases lining up with TRBD2. This sequence originates from a human donor in good health (CMV status not recorded). Some clones in this sample may be carry-over from other donors' samples. The CDR3 DNA reads as TGTGCCAGCAGGGGACTAGCGGTCCTCGATTCCGCGCAGTACTTC. Translated: CASRGLAVLDSAQYF.